This TCR beta chain was documented in a study of cytomegalovirus exposure and HLA in healthy donors (dated by TCRdb to 2016 to 2017). About the full investigation: An earlier analysis of some 600 of the donors reported about 260 Gb of sequence data and 95 million to 140 million unique TCR beta sequences obtained from about 179 million T cells. The study profiled the T cell repertoires of fewer than 850 subjects by immunosequencing and related them to cytomegalovirus serostatus. In a later analysis, previously published TCR beta repertoires from hundreds of donors were re-analyzed and high-resolution HLA genotyping was added so that TCR occurrence patterns could be studied. All discovery cohort repertoires had been generated using a single sequencing platform. About 330 gigabases of sequencing data and around 80 million unique TCR sequences made up an early release that covered 640 HLA-typed donors. Because of strong linkage in the cohort, roughly five DR-DQ haplotypes were treated as single units for association and clustering. Class I and class II HLA loci were covered by the typing at four-digit resolution. An earlier analysis of 587 of the donors used high-throughput TCR beta sequencing to judge whether each TCR beta V gene segment behaved as functional or pseudogenic. The genetic ancestry cluster associated with self-reported Caucasian donors included about 84% of the roughly 390 genotyped donors. Alongside the repertoire data, information on donor age, sex, ethnicity and CMV serostatus was compiled. The later analysis used no new phenotypic data to find candidate immune exposures, relying instead on TCR beta sequences and their occurrence across donors. Typing coverage varied by locus: about 620-630 donors for A, B, C, DRB1 and DQB1; roughly 500 for DQA1; over 600 for DPA1; around 490 for DPB1. A separate validation cohort of about 110 different subjects was used in addition to the roughly 620-subject first cohort. The aim of the study was to test whether cataloging public T cell receptors could identify signatures of past pathogen exposure. Among roughly 370 genotyped donors of the cohort, an average of around 240,000 unique TCR beta nucleotide sequences were sequenced per donor, roughly a sixth of them non-productive. High-throughput TCR immunosequencing, statistical association of individual TCRs with disease status, and machine learning were combined to predict cytomegalovirus infection status. A later genetic analysis used genome-wide SNP genotypes for about 60% of the roughly 670 donors, treating that subset as a discovery cohort.

For this clone: Its antigen is currently not known. No much larger clonotype is one base removed from it; base qualities were not supplied.

The cohort consisted of some 670 healthy bone marrow donors. At the time of sampling, all cohort members were nominally healthy, though unrecorded immune exposures were likely present. The donor tested CMV seropositive, placing the donor among the 289 seropositive members of the cohort. A peripheral blood sample was collected from each donor, and TCR beta sequencing was performed on peripheral blood mononuclear cells. Genomic DNA extraction from the blood cell samples was performed with the Qiagen DNeasy Blood Extraction Kit. V loses 3 bases, J loses 8 bases, and the germline ends lie 13 bases apart. Via the germline V gene (reference sequence), CDR1 is LNHDA and CDR2 SQIVND. The CDR3, cysteine through phenylalanine, is 13 amino acids long. Only CDR3 DNA is held: 39 bases, read in frame from base 1. General findings and caveats noted by the study authors: Strong co-occurrence of HLA alleles, especially DR and DQ, made assigning TCR associations to individual alleles difficult. This cohort had only TCR beta chains sequenced, and the lack of alpha or paired-chain data limited which features could be detected. Some IMGT-functional V segments, including TRBV6-2 and TRBV6-3, could not be told apart with the 87-base-pair reads, so those segments were excluded. Immune exposure information for the cohort was limited to CMV serostatus. Across donors, most TCR sequences were observed very rarely, whereas some public TCRs were present in many individuals. Roughly uniform sequencing depth across donors was assumed in presence/absence analyses, although this assumption may not hold. A later analysis associated 15,000 or so TCR beta sequences with specific HLA alleles at a false discovery rate of 0.05. The authors suggested that the approach could potentially be extended to other disease states and immunological phenotypes. V-gene and J-gene trimming of TCR beta chains was associated with a missense DCLRE1C variant in a later genetic analysis, and the association was replicated in an independent cohort. Compared with equally common non-associated chains, HLA-associated TCR beta chains in a later analysis were more clonally expanded and had lower generation probabilities. A total of 150 to 200 TCR beta chains were listed by the study as associated with cytomegalovirus. The classifier was reported to diagnose cytomegalovirus status with high specificity and sensitivity in both the original and validation cohorts. A later analysis found that TCR association rates varied across HLA loci, with DRB1 alleles showing the most associated TCRs and HLA-C alleles the fewest. A later genetic analysis reported fewer N-insertions in productive TCRs among donors in an Asian-associated ancestry cluster than the roughly 700-donor mean. Because HLA typing was unavailable for some donors at each locus, only the typed subset was used in association tests. A cluster of highly shared sequence variants was judged likely to be a technical artifact of the sequencing pipeline. Broadly in line with IMGT annotations, most TCR beta V segments showed up in productive rearrangements about 87% or about 30% of the time in an earlier analysis of roughly 590 of the donors. According to a later analysis, most CMV-associated TCR beta chains appeared to be HLA-restricted, and the HLA associations seemed to be driven largely by CMV exposure. Because counts were too low, around 17 rarely observed V segments, including chromosome 9 orphons, were left out of the earlier analysis of 587 of the donors. Linkage disequilibrium might explain the correlated functional status among segregating V segments, but an unknown experimental factor could not be ruled out. A further reported finding was that TCR beta sequences accurately predicted the HLA-A and HLA-B alleles for most subjects in the first cohort. A few of the identified cytomegalovirus-associated TCR beta chains were confirmed in vitro to be specific for cytomegalovirus antigens. A later analysis reported that several top co-occurrence clusters appeared linked to parvovirus B19, influenza, CMV and Epstein-Barr virus.

Library preparation used the immunoSEQ multiplex PCR assay. The multiplex PCR relied on a mix of 60 forward primers for TCR Vbeta segments and 13 reverse primers for TCR Jbeta segments. The CDR3 region of rearranged TCR beta genes was amplified from genomic DNA with a multiplex PCR assay. The Illumina HiSeq System was used to sequence the amplified TCR beta libraries as 87-base-pair reads. The study's own analysis went as follows. A later analysis counted about 80 million unique TCR beta chains across the approximately 700 repertoires, and about 10 million of these chains were shared by at least two donors. To remove PCR and sequencing errors, raw reads were error-corrected and collapsed into unique sequences using a nearest-neighbor algorithm that merged closely related sequences. CDR3 sequences were aligned to IMGT reference sequences to assign V, D and J gene segments. For a sequence to be retained, a match of at least six nucleotides to both a V gene segment and a J gene segment was required. Rearrangements were classified as productive when the CDR3 lacked stop codons and remained in frame with V and J, and all other rearrangements were classified as non-productive. Following IMGT convention, CDR3 was defined as the stretch from the second conserved V-encoded cysteine up to the conserved J-encoded phenylalanine. In an earlier analysis of around 600 of the donors, sequences lacking an unambiguous match to a single V gene segment were excluded. In an earlier analysis of about 590 of the donors, a V segment was called functional when productive rearrangements were above 56.7%, and segregating when the standard deviation between donors exceeded 5%. To diagnose cytomegalovirus status from the catalog of TCR beta chain sequences, a statistical classification framework was built. V and J gene assignment, in a later analysis, came from comparing TCR nucleotide sequences with IMGT/GENE-DB human TR gene sequences. The TCRdist pipeline was used in a later analysis to assign CDR3 sequences and most-parsimonious VDJ recombination scenarios. In a later analysis, every TCR beta chain was defined by the combination of its CDR3 amino acid sequence and its V-gene family, and reads without a unique V-gene family were dropped. To address suspected cross-contamination and a sequencing artifact, a later analysis removed around 600 highly shared, low-generation-probability nucleotide sequences. In a later analysis, a clonal expansion index was calculated for each public chain from normalized within-repertoire ranks of inferred template counts. A later analysis computed generation probabilities with a VDJ recombination model fitted to out-of-frame rearrangements, and checked the results against IGoR. A later analysis scored TCR-TCR, TCR-HLA and TCR-CMV co-occurrence with hypergeometric tests, applying a repertoire-size bias correction to TCR pairs. A later analysis estimated false discovery rates by permuting HLA or CMV assignments 20 times. In a later analysis, co-occurring TCRs were grouped using DBSCAN, and TCRdist sequence similarity was added for clustering within HLA-allele-positive subsets. Repertoires with fewer than 30,000 or more than 120,000 public chains were left out of co-occurrence clustering, as were about 5 repertoires with anomalous nucleotide sharing. Here the immuneACCESS table is served through TCRdb, limited to in-frame sequences with V and J called. Missing clones are a known gap in these copies; in checked studies unresolved V genes cover under half, and the rest lacks a known reason. V and J calls and clone size are copied from that table; D and trimming were computed from the DNA. The sample table lists some 110,000 clones, 70% to 85% of them with a count of one. The ten largest clones capture 4.5% to 5% of the sample.

The sample was PBMCs. The source is a man aged 45 to 65 in good health and CMV-seropositive. Recombination linked TRBV19 to TRBJ1-2, with TRBD1 perhaps the D gene, on 6 matching bases. This receptor has the CDR3 CASSIRTDLGYTF. The DNA reads as follows: TGTGCCAGTAGTATCCGGACAGACCTCGGCTACACCTTC.